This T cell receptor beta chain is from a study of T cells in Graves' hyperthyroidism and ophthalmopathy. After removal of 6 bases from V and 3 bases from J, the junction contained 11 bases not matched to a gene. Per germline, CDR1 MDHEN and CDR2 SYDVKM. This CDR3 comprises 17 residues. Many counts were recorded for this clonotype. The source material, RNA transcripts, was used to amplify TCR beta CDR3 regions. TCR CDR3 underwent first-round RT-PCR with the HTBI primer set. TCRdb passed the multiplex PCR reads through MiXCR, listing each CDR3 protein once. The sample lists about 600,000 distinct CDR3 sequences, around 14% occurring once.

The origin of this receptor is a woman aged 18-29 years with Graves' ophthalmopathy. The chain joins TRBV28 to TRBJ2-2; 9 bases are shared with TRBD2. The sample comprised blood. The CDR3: CASSRTLAGGHTGELFF. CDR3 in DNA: TGTGCCAGCAGCCGAACCCTCGCGGGAGGGCACACCGGGGAGCTGTTTTTT.